A selection of T cell receptor beta chains follows, all from one sample in a study of blood T cell repertoires in COVID-19. Generated by immunoSEQ multiplex PCR, the TCRdb table keeps only in-frame clones and is missing some. The sample carries 95,000 or so clones, 79% recorded once. The specimen was peripheral blood. These TCRs come from an elderly woman with active or convalescent COVID-19. Each CDR3 is given without its conserved first and last residue.

V gene,J gene,CDR3 protein
TRBV5-1,TRBJ1-1,ASSSGNFGRNTEAF
TRBV5-4,TRBJ1-1,ASSYSLNTEAF
TRBV10-3,TRBJ2-1,AAKGQGNNEQF
TRBV19,TRBJ2-6,ASSTTRQGFGANVLT
TRBV7-2,TRBJ2-7,ASSLAPGQASEQY
TRBV2,TRBJ1-5,ASTGQGWQPQH
TRBV28,TRBJ1-4,ASSLWAGGSTNEKLF
TRBV6-5,TRBJ2-7,ASSPGVGGEQY
TRBV15,TRBJ1-5,ATSRGEARRPQH
TRBV7-8,TRBJ2-3,ASSRGLAGGYTQY
TRBV13,TRBJ2-7,ASSSKGLATYEQY
TRBV29-1,TRBJ2-1,SVGGVQNNEQF
TRBV4-3,TRBJ2-1,ASSPRLAGAPQPTYNEQF
TRBV9,TRBJ2-1,ASSVGGTRIYNEQF
TRBV10-1,TRBJ1-3,ASSEFLGTGVPRAGNTIY
TRBV18,TRBJ2-7,ASSPPTPYEQY
TRBV2,TRBJ2-2,ASSDRVGNTGELF
TRBV13,TRBJ1-2,ASSREGARYGYT
TRBV6-5,TRBJ1-1,ASSADRALEAF
TRBV5-1,TRBJ1-4,ASSLAAGVNEKLF
TRBV28,TRBJ1-5,ASSGTVGSNQPQH
TRBV29-1,TRBJ2-7,SVEGGDSPLYEQY
TRBV7-8,TRBJ2-7,ASSPLAHYEQY
TRBV7-9,TRBJ1-5,ASSIGTGVGNQPQH
TRBV19,TRBJ1-1,ASKGRGTTNTEAF
TRBV5-6,TRBJ2-7,ASSSTSGGYEQY
TRBV19,TRBJ2-7,ASAGTGAGEQY
TRBV28,TRBJ2-7,ASSFLFTSFSDEQY
TRBV28,TRBJ2-7,ASSLADRRHEQY
TRBV11-2,TRBJ1-4,ASSLGGPGQGDEKLF
TRBV5-4,TRBJ2-5,ASSSRTGPETQY
TRBV2,TRBJ2-1,ASSGAPPYNEQF
TRBV9,TRBJ2-3,ASSALAGRTDTQY
TRBV19,TRBJ1-5,ASSLTEGQGSNQPQH
TRBV6-5,TRBJ2-7,ASTSGGEQY
TRBV7-3,TRBJ1-2,ASSPGTGEGDGYT
TRBV19,TRBJ2-3,ASTPKGINTDTQY
TRBV5-6,TRBJ2-7,ASSLVGGIGVYEQY
TRBV2,TRBJ2-2,ASSATPTGELF
TRBV5-6,TRBJ1-1,ASSLQGRNTEAF
TRBV6-6,TRBJ1-3,ASKQGAIGNTIY
TRBV27,TRBJ2-7,ASSPKGTGSRLAGVGNEQY
TRBV5-4,TRBJ2-2,ASSLGGLAGPGELF
TRBV6-4,TRBJ1-1,ASSWDRESAEAF
TRBV4-1,TRBJ2-7,ASSQDLSGLYEQY
TRBV6-2/TRBV6-3,TRBJ1-1,ASSSGINLLGTEAF
TRBV5-1,TRBJ2-7,ASSLKTGYEQY
TRBV28,TRBJ2-5,ASSSHTGARETQY
TRBV5-1,TRBJ1-2,ASSLTGGASSGYT
TRBV6-6,TRBJ2-7,ASSPDFGTGIYEQY
TRBV20-1,TRBJ1-2,SASRTGGVDYGYT
TRBV27,TRBJ2-1,ASSLLSGRAYNEQF
TRBV5-1,TRBJ2-3,ASSPSGADTQY